The next 29 T cell receptor beta chains were all read from a single sample in a study of blood T cell repertoires in COVID-19. Clones were sequenced by immunoSEQ multiplex PCR, and TCRdb holds only the in-frame ones, with some missing. The sample includes some 220,000 clones, 84% of them seen just once. Sequencing input: peripheral blood. The receptors derive from a man aged 50-59 years with active or convalescent COVID-19.

The chain combines TRBV7-3 with TRBJ1-4, with a tentative D call TRBD1 (6 bases). This CDR3 contains 18 residues. Trimming cost V 5 bases and J 0 bases, with 19 bases left between them. Germline V gives CDR1 SGHTA, CDR2 FQGTGA. The CDR3 protein is CASSLGTRTVATNEKLFF. The CDR3 DNA follows: TGTGCCAGCAGCCTTGGGACAAGAACCGTTGCAACTAATGAAAAACTGTTTTTT. Combining the CDR3 with reference TRBV7-3 and TRBJ1-4 gives the whole variable domain GAGVSQTPSNKVTEKGKYVELRCDPISGHTALYWYRQSLGQGPEFLIYFQGTGAADDSGLPNDRFFAVRPEGSVSTLKIQRTERGDSAVYLCASSLGTRTVATNEKLFFGSGTQLSVL.

This rearrangement joins TRBV5-6 to TRBJ2-2; possible D gene TRBD2, 6 bases. CDR1 and CDR2 from the germline V gene are SGHDT and YYEEEE. V was clipped by 0 bases and J by 2 bases, with 14 bases between them. The CDR3 sequence is 17 residues long. The CDR3, as DNA: TGTGCCAGCAGCTTGGGTCCGGCTAGCGAAAACACCGGGGAGCTGTTTTTT. This codes for CASSLGPASENTGELFF.

The DNA for the CDR3 is TGTGCCTGGAGGGGAGGGTCAGGACGATATGGCTACACCTTC. This gives the protein CAWRGGSGRYGYTF. V is TRBV30 and J is TRBJ1-2, with D unresolved. Per the germline V gene, CDR1 is GTSNPN and CDR2 is SVGIG (reference sequence). The CDR3 runs 14 residues. The V gene lost 3 bases and the J gene lost 5 bases, with 16 bases spanning the gap.

The chain is built from TRBV7-2 and TRBJ2-4; possibly TRBD2 for D (6 bases). Trimming stripped 8 bases from V and 3 bases from J, with 17 bases between. Germline-derived CDR1 and CDR2 are SGHTA and FQGNSA. CDR3 length equals 15 residues. The CDR3, as DNA: TGTGCCAGCGCCGAGGGGTGGGGGGACAAAAACATTCAGTACTTC. Protein product: CASAEGWGDKNIQYF.

The chain has TRBV2 and TRBJ2-6, with D perhaps matching TRBD1 (5 bases). V was pared by 2 bases and J by 2 bases, with 16 bases between. This CDR3 is built from 18 residues. Germline V lookup: CDR1 SNHLY, CDR2 FYNNEI. The CDR3 nucleotides are TGTGCCAGCAGTGAAAGGGTTCAGGGATGGCCTGGGGCCAACGTCCTGACTTTC. This gives the protein CASSERVQGWPGANVLTF.

The CDR3, as DNA: TGCGCCAGCAGCTCAACCCTGGACAGTTACAATGAGCAGTTCTTC. It encodes CASSSTLDSYNEQFF. The gene calls are TRBV5-1 and TRBJ2-1; TRBD1 is a possible D gene (6 bases). This CDR3 comprises 15 residues. CDR1 is SGHRS, CDR2 YFSETQ, per germline. V lost 3 bases to trimming and J lost 4 bases, with 14 bases between them.

In its sample, this clone was seen once. The chain joins TRBV7-2 to TRBJ2-3; D is possibly TRBD2 (5 bases). The CDR3 consists of 15 residues. Germline CDR1 and CDR2: SGHTA and FQGNSA. V lost 3 bases, J lost 1 base, and 11 bases lay in between. CDR3 residues: CASSFNGLGTDTQYF. CDR3 DNA sequence: TGTGCCAGCAGCTTCAACGGACTGGGCACAGATACGCAGTATTTT.

This chain links TRBV5-5 with TRBJ1-2, with 8 bases identical to TRBD1. This CDR3 has 14 residues. The V gene end was trimmed by 6 bases and the J gene end by 5 bases; junction bases not matched to a gene: 9. Germline V gives CDR1 SGHKS, CDR2 YYEKEE (reference sequence). CDR3 nucleotide sequence: TGTGCCAGCACCCCGGCCAGGGGGCCATATGGCTACACCTTC. Encoded protein: CASTPARGPYGYTF.

This clone has just one count. The rearrangement links TRBV19 to TRBJ2-7, with 9 bases that match TRBD2. The J segment lost 9 bases and the V segment lost 3 bases, leaving 18 bases of the junction unmatched. Germline loops: CDR1 LNHDA, CDR2 SQIVND (reference sequence). The CDR3 consists of 17 residues. The CDR3 DNA is TGTGCCAGTAGTATCGGCGGGACTAGCATTAGGGGCGACGGGCAGTACTTC. This gives the protein CASSIGGTSIRGDGQYF. Variable domain in full (rest from reference TRBV19 and TRBJ2-7): DGGITQSPKYLFRKEGQNVTLSCEQNLNHDAMYWYRQDPGQGLRLIYYSQIVNDFQKGDIAEGYSVSREKKESFPLTVTSAQKNPTAFYLCASSIGGTSIRGDGQYFGPGTRLTVT.

The gene calls are TRBV28 and TRBJ1-5; 11 positions match TRBD1. V gave up 4 bases and J gave up 3 bases; unmatched junction bases: 5. There are 16 residues in the CDR3. Germline CDR1 and CDR2: MDHEN and SYDVKM. CDR3 in amino acids: CASSWGQGGSNQPQHF. CDR3 nucleotide sequence: TGTGCCAGCAGTTGGGGACAGGGGGGGTCCAATCAGCCCCAGCATTTT.

This clone was counted once. V and J are TRBV5-1 and TRBJ1-2; 9 bases agree with TRBD1. With 2 bases clipped from V and 8 bases from J, the junction kept 7 bases outside the gene matches. The germline V gene has CDR1 SGHRS and CDR2 YFSETQ. The CDR3 runs 14 residues. CDR3 DNA: TGCGCCAGCAGCTTACAGGACAGGGGAGGCGGCTACACCTTC. It translates to CASSLQDRGGGYTF. The full variable domain, with the rest looked up from reference TRBV5-1 and TRBJ1-2, is KAGVTQTPRYLIKTRGQQVTLSCSPISGHRSVSWYQQTPGQGLQFLFEYFSETQRNKGNFPGRFSGRQFSNSRSEMNVSTLELGDSALYLCASSLQDRGGGYTFGSGTRLTVV.

The gene calls are TRBV6-5 and TRBJ1-5; TRBD1 might be the D (5 bases). Germline V lookup: CDR1 MNHEY, CDR2 SVGAGI. Trimming pared 6 bases from V and 2 bases from J, leaving 8 bases between. This CDR3 region has 13 residues. The CDR3 sequence: CASSPQGNQPQHF. The DNA of the CDR3 is TGTGCCAGCAGCCCACAGGGCAATCAGCCCCAGCATTTT.

J is TRBJ1-1 and V is TRBV5-6; 9 bases agree with TRBD1. The length of the CDR3 is 15 residues. CDR1 is SGHDT and CDR2 is YYEEEE in the germline V gene. Trimming at V came to 4 bases and at J to 2 bases, leaving 6 bases not matched to a gene. As DNA, the CDR3 is TGTGCCAGCAGCAAAAACAGGGGGCGAAACACTGAAGCTTTCTTT. Protein product: CASSKNRGRNTEAFF.

This chain joins TRBV15 and TRBJ2-7; a possible D gene is TRBD2 (6 bases). Germline V gene lookup returns CDR1 LNHNV and CDR2 YYDKDF (reference sequence). This CDR3 has 14 residues. V shed 6 bases and J shed 0 bases, with 12 bases lying between them. The CDR3 bases are TGTGCCACCAGTTGGGGGAGGAGCTCCTACGAGCAGTACTTC. Translation gives CATSWGRSSYEQYF.

V and J are TRBV2 and TRBJ1-1, with D possibly TRBD1 on 5 matching bases. Germline-derived CDR1 and CDR2 are SNHLY and FYNNEI. The length of the CDR3 is 14 residues. Trimming removed 4 bases at V and 3 bases at J, with 12 bases between. Here the CDR3 reads CASSGQSRDTEAFF. CDR3 sequence (DNA): TGTGCCAGCAGTGGACAGTCTCGTGACACTGAAGCTTTCTTT.

This chain links TRBV28 with TRBJ1-4, with D unresolved. Germline V lookup: CDR1 MDHEN, CDR2 SYDVKM. CDR3 size: 11 residues. Trimming left V 2 bases short and J 8 bases short, with 3 bases between. The DNA of the CDR3 is TGTGCCAGCAGTTTACAGGAAAAACTGTTTTTT. Protein: CASSLQEKLFF.

This clone has only a few counts. The rearrangement uses TRBV7-2 and TRBJ1-5; the D gene is possibly TRBD1 (5 bases). CDR1 and CDR2 (germline): SGHTA, FQGNSA. V was trimmed by 1 base and J by 10 bases, leaving 11 bases between them. CDR3 size: 13 residues. CDR3 DNA: TGTGCCAGCAGCTTAGAGGGGATAGGACCCCAGCATTTT. Translation gives CASSLEGIGPQHF.

This chain uses TRBV5-1 with TRBJ2-3; D not certain. Trimming cost V 4 bases and J 2 bases, with 5 bases left between them. The germline gives CDR1 SGHRS, CDR2 YFSETQ. There are 12 residues in the CDR3. The CDR3 DNA sequence: TGCGCCAGCAGCAGCCCCACAGATACGCAGTATTTT. This gives the protein CASSSPTDTQYF.

The chain recombines TRBV5-1 with TRBJ1-1, with D possibly matching TRBD1 (5 bases). The germline CDR1 and CDR2 sequences are SGHRS and YFSETQ. Trimming left V 5 bases short and J 4 bases short, with 18 bases between. The length of the CDR3 is 15 residues. The CDR3 DNA follows: TGCGCCAGCAGGACCCTACGCGGGGGAGGCACTGAAGCTTTCTTT. As protein: CASRTLRGGGTEAFF.

This rearrangement joins TRBV24-1 to TRBJ2-3, with 7 bases lining up with TRBD1. The germline gives CDR1 KGHDR, CDR2 SFDVKD. Trimming took 6 bases from V and 2 from J; bases not matched to a gene: 7. The CDR3 contains 15 residues. CDR3 in amino acids: CATSTTTGLTDTQYF. CDR3 DNA sequence: TGTGCCACCAGTACAACGACAGGGCTCACAGATACGCAGTATTTT.

In this sample, this clone turned up a few times. Germline is not matched at one junction end, which may reflect a read error. V and J are TRBV12-5 and TRBJ1-2; 12 bases agree with TRBD1. The germline gives CDR1 LGHNT, CDR2 FRNRAP. The CDR3 sequence is 14 residues long. This CDR3 is CASGLGQGAYGYTF. The CDR3 DNA reads as TGTGCTAGTGGCTTGGGACAGGGGGCCTATGGCTACACCTTC.

This clone was recorded once. This chain joins TRBV7-6 and TRBJ2-4; 15 bases are shared with TRBD2. Unmatched junction bases numbered 10, after V lost 5 bases and J lost 8 bases. The CDR3 loop spans 17 amino acids. The germline gives CDR1 SGHVS, CDR2 FNYEAQ. In DNA form, the CDR3 reads TGTGCCAGCAGCGCTGGACTAGCGGGGGGGCCGGGGTACATTCAGTACTTC. Amino acids: CASSAGLAGGPGYIQYF.

This clone has a handful of counts. The V and J genes are TRBV9 and TRBJ1-3; the D gene is possibly TRBD1 (5 bases). The germline V and J ends were trimmed by 6 bases and 4 bases, with 11 bases remaining between them. The CDR3 runs 13 residues. The V gene's germline CDR1 is SGDLS and CDR2 YYNGEE. The chain's CDR3 is CASNLQGGNTIYF. CDR3 in DNA: TGTGCCAGCAACCTCCAGGGAGGAAACACCATATATTTT.

V usage is TRBV7-3 and J usage is TRBJ2-1, with D possibly matching TRBD2 (6 bases). The V gene lost 0 bases and the J gene lost 7 bases, with 16 bases spanning the gap. CDR3 length: 16 amino acids. From germline, CDR1 is SGHTA and CDR2 FQGTGA. CDR3 loop: CASSLTPGTPINEQFF. In DNA form, the CDR3 reads TGTGCCAGCAGCTTAACACCCGGGACTCCAATAAATGAGCAGTTCTTC.

This clone was detected only a few times. The CDR3 nucleotides read TGTGCCAGCAGTCCTTGGCGACACCAGGGGTCTAGGGATACGCAGTATTTT. This sequence encodes CASSPWRHQGSRDTQYF. J is TRBJ2-3 and V is TRBV28; D perhaps matches TRBD1 (6 bases). Trimming cost V 5 bases and J 6 bases, with 24 bases left between them. The CDR3 extends over 17 amino acids. Germline CDR1 MDHEN, CDR2 SYDVKM.

The V gene is TRBV5-1, the J gene TRBJ2-3; tentative D call: TRBD1 (6 bases). This CDR3 has 15 amino acids. V shed 4 bases and J shed 7 bases, with 19 bases lying between them. CDR1 and CDR2 (germline): SGHRS, YFSETQ. CDR3 amino acids: CASSPDRRGINTQYF. In nucleotides, the CDR3 is TGCGCCAGCAGCCCGGACAGAAGGGGAATAAATACGCAGTATTTT.

The chain is built from TRBV19 and TRBJ2-7, with D possibly TRBD2 on 6 matching bases. Deletions cut 3 bases from V and 4 bases from J, with 16 bases between. Per the germline V gene, CDR1 is LNHDA and CDR2 is SQIVND (reference sequence). CDR3 length equals 15 residues. CDR3 nucleotides: TGTGCCAGTAGTATGGGTCCGGGAGAGGGTTACGAGCAGTACTTC. As protein: CASSMGPGEGYEQYF.

J is TRBJ2-2 and V is TRBV24-1, with D possibly TRBD1 on 6 matching bases. The CDR3 length is 16 residues. The V and J ends lost 3 bases and 4 bases respectively, with 14 bases between them. CDR1 and CDR2 (germline): KGHDR, SFDVKD. The CDR3 region is CATSDQKQGLTGELFF. The CDR3 DNA reads as TGTGCCACCAGTGATCAGAAACAGGGTCTCACCGGGGAGCTGTTTTTT.

V and J are TRBV18 and TRBJ1-3; a weak D match, TRBD1 (6 bases). Trimming shortened V by 6 bases and J by 6 bases, and 21 bases separated the two germline ends. CDR3 length equals 16 residues. CDR1 is KGHSH and CDR2 is LQKENI in the germline V gene. The CDR3 region is CASSPTGIVWENTIYF. CDR3 nucleotide sequence: TGTGCCAGCTCCCCCACAGGGATTGTTTGGGAAAACACCATATATTTT. The full variable domain, completed using reference TRBV18 and TRBJ1-3, is NAGVMQNPRHLVRRRGQEARLRCSPMKGHSHVYWYRQLPEEGLKFMVYLQKENIIDESGMPKERFSAEFPKEGPSILRIQQVVRGDSAAYFCASSPTGIVWENTIYFGEGSWLTVV.